This TCR beta chain was identified in a study of cytomegalovirus exposure and HLA in healthy donors (TCRdb year 2017). General notes on the study: According to an earlier analysis of 550 to 700 of the donors, about 179 million T cells yielded 100 million or so unique TCR beta sequences and approximately 300 Gb of sequence data. Roughly 300 gigabases of sequencing data and 78 million or so unique TCR sequences were included in an early release covering several hundred HLA-typed donors. Among the roughly 400 genotyped donors, roughly 80% belonged to the genetic ancestry cluster associated with self-reported Caucasian donors. The study aimed to test whether cataloging public T cell receptors could reveal signatures of past pathogen exposure. The study profiled the T cell repertoires of around 700 subjects by immunosequencing and related them to cytomegalovirus serostatus. In addition to the first cohort of 666 subjects, a separate validation cohort of 120 different subjects was used. To predict cytomegalovirus infection status, the study brought together high-throughput TCR immunosequencing, statistical association of individual TCRs with disease status, and machine learning. To study patterns of TCR occurrence, a later analysis re-analyzed previously published TCR beta repertoires from 650 to 750 donors and added high-resolution HLA genotyping. In the later analysis, no new phenotypic data were used to find candidate immune exposures; instead, reliance was placed on TCR beta sequences and their occurrence across donors. To decide whether each TCR beta V gene segment behaved as functional or pseudogenic, an earlier analysis of some 600 of the donors relied on high-throughput TCR beta sequencing. Donor age, sex, ethnicity and CMV serostatus were compiled alongside the repertoire data. Genome-wide SNP genotypes for about three fifths of the 666 donors were used in a later genetic analysis, which treated that subset as a discovery cohort. Every repertoire in the discovery cohort had been generated on one and the same sequencing platform. Class I and class II HLA loci were covered by the typing at four-digit resolution. The number of donors typed differed by locus, with 629-630 for A, B, C, DRB1 and DQB1, 522 for DQA1, 600 to 610 for DPA1, and around 450 for DPB1. Roughly 5 DR-DQ haplotypes were handled as single units for association and clustering, since linkage in the cohort was strong. Across about 370 genotyped donors of the cohort, an average of roughly 250,000 unique TCR beta nucleotide sequences per donor were sequenced, and around 19% of those sequences were non-productive.

Library preparation used the immunoSEQ multiplex PCR assay. For the multiplex PCR, a mixture combining 60 forward primers for TCR Vbeta segments and 13 reverse primers for TCR Jbeta segments was used. The CDR3 region of rearranged TCR beta genes was amplified from genomic DNA with a multiplex PCR assay. Amplified TCR beta libraries were sequenced as 87-base-pair reads on the Illumina HiSeq System. The paper's data handling went like this. A later analysis tallied roughly 78 million unique TCR beta chains across the 660 or so repertoires, and roughly 11 million of those chains were shared by two or more donors. A nearest-neighbor algorithm error-corrected the raw reads and collapsed the reads into unique sequences, merging closely related sequences to remove PCR and sequencing errors. CDR3 sequences were aligned to IMGT reference sequences to assign V, D and J gene segments. For a sequence to be retained, at least a six-nucleotide match to both a V gene segment and a J gene segment was required. Rearrangements were called productive when the CDR3 lacked stop codons and stayed in frame with V and J; all others were non-productive. CDR3 was defined according to IMGT convention as the region running from the second conserved V-encoded cysteine to the conserved J-encoded phenylalanine. Sequences without an unambiguous match to a single V gene segment were excluded from the earlier analysis of almost 600 of the donors. An earlier analysis of 587 of the donors called V segments functional above 56.7% productive rearrangements and segregating when the between-donor standard deviation exceeded 5%. A statistical classification framework was built for diagnosing cytomegalovirus status from the catalog of TCR beta chain sequences. In a later analysis, TCR nucleotide sequences were compared against IMGT/GENE-DB human TR gene sequences so that V and J genes could be assigned. In a later analysis, CDR3 sequences and most-parsimonious VDJ recombination scenarios were assigned using the TCRdist pipeline. In a later analysis, each TCR beta chain was defined by its CDR3 amino acid sequence together with its V-gene family, and reads lacking a unique V-gene family were excluded. As a way to deal with suspected cross-contamination and a sequencing artifact, a later analysis dropped roughly 600 nucleotide sequences that were highly shared and had low generation probability. For each public chain, a later analysis derived a clonal expansion index from normalized ranks of inferred template counts within each repertoire. In a later analysis, generation probabilities were computed with a VDJ recombination model fitted to out-of-frame rearrangements, and the resulting probabilities were checked against IGoR. In a later analysis, TCR-TCR, TCR-HLA and TCR-CMV co-occurrence was scored with hypergeometric tests, and a repertoire-size bias correction was applied to TCR pairs. False discovery rates were estimated in a later analysis by permuting HLA or CMV assignments 20 times. In a later analysis, co-occurring TCRs were grouped using DBSCAN, and TCRdist sequence similarity was added for clustering within HLA-allele-positive subsets. Repertoires with fewer than 30,000 or more than 120,000 public chains, plus five repertoires with anomalous nucleotide sharing, were excluded from co-occurrence clustering. Drawn from immuneACCESS, this table holds only the in-frame rearrangements with V and J called that TCRdb kept. Clones are partly lost; checked studies trace under half to an unresolved V gene and leave the rest unexplained. Clone size and the V and J calls come from that table; the DNA yielded D and trimming. Recorded for this sample are some 150,000 clones; 60% to 80% of them occurred a single time. The leading ten clones occupy around 3.5% of the sample.

This clone has only a few counts. Its specific antigen is unknown. Within one base of it there is no much larger clone, and no base qualities were kept. Broader findings and caveats from the paper: An association between a missense DCLRE1C variant and V-gene and J-gene trimming of TCR beta chains was found in a later genetic analysis and replicated in an independent cohort. In vitro tests confirmed that three of the cytomegalovirus-associated TCR beta chains recognize cytomegalovirus antigens. An earlier analysis of around 600 of the donors showed that most TCR beta V segments appeared in productive rearrangements either about 87% or about 30% of the time, which broadly matched IMGT annotations. A later analysis found that TCR association rates varied across HLA loci, with DRB1 alleles showing the most associated TCRs and HLA-C alleles the fewest. The sequencing pipeline was judged likely to have produced a cluster of highly shared sequence variants as a technical artifact. Because counts were too low, about 18 rarely observed V segments, including chromosome 9 orphons, were left out of the earlier analysis of some 600 of the donors. A later analysis found that most CMV-associated TCR beta chains appeared HLA-restricted, with HLA associations seemingly driven largely by CMV exposure. While some public TCRs were present in many individuals, most TCR sequences turned up only very rarely across donors. According to a later genetic analysis, donors in an Asian-associated ancestry cluster had fewer N-insertions in productive TCRs than the approximately 700-donor mean. Because the 87-base-pair reads could not distinguish some IMGT-functional V segments, including TRBV6-2 and TRBV6-3, those segments were excluded. In a later analysis, several top co-occurrence clusters were reported to appear linked to parvovirus B19, influenza, CMV and Epstein-Barr virus. The study gave a list of under 200 TCR beta chains associated with cytomegalovirus. When HLA alleles, especially DR and DQ, strongly co-occurred, TCR associations were difficult to assign to individual alleles. Correlated functional status among segregating V segments might be attributable to linkage disequilibrium, but an unknown experimental factor could not be ruled out. Because some donors lacked HLA typing at each locus, the association tests relied only on the typed subset. The classifier was reported to diagnose cytomegalovirus status with high specificity and sensitivity in both the original and validation cohorts. A further reported finding was that TCR beta sequences accurately predicted the HLA-A and HLA-B alleles for most subjects in the first cohort. In a later analysis, HLA-associated TCR beta chains showed more clonal expansion and lower generation probabilities than non-associated chains that were equally common. The presence/absence analyses assumed that sequencing depth was roughly uniform across donors, and that assumption may not be true. In this cohort, only TCR beta chains were sequenced, and detectable features were limited by the absence of alpha or paired-chain data. Specific HLA alleles were associated with 15,000 to 20,000 TCR beta sequences at a false discovery rate of 0.05 in a later analysis. According to the authors, the approach could potentially be generalized to other disease states and immunological phenotypes. CMV serostatus was the only immune exposure information available for the cohort.

The cohort consisted of hundreds of healthy bone marrow donors. At the time of sampling, all cohort members were nominally healthy, though unrecorded immune exposures were likely present. The donor tested CMV seropositive, placing the donor among the 289 seropositive members of the cohort. A peripheral blood sample was collected from each donor, and TCR beta sequencing was performed on peripheral blood mononuclear cells. Genomic DNA was extracted from the blood cell samples with the Qiagen DNeasy Blood Extraction Kit. Ends trimmed: V by 6 bases, J by 4 bases; bases unmatched to a gene: 6. Looking up the germline V gene yields CDR1 MDHEN and CDR2 SYDVKM. From the cysteine up to the phenylalanine, the CDR3 has a length of 14 residues. Left in the record is the CDR3 DNA by itself, 42 bases read in frame from the first base.

The sample taken for sequencing was PBMCs. This TCR was recovered from a man aged 25-45 years in good health and CMV-seropositive. Recombination connected TRBV28 to TRBJ1-5; 7 central nucleotides agree with TRBD1. The DNA reads TGTGCCAGCAGAGCCGGGACAGATAATCAGCCCCAGCATTTT. The encoded protein is CASRAGTDNQPQHF.